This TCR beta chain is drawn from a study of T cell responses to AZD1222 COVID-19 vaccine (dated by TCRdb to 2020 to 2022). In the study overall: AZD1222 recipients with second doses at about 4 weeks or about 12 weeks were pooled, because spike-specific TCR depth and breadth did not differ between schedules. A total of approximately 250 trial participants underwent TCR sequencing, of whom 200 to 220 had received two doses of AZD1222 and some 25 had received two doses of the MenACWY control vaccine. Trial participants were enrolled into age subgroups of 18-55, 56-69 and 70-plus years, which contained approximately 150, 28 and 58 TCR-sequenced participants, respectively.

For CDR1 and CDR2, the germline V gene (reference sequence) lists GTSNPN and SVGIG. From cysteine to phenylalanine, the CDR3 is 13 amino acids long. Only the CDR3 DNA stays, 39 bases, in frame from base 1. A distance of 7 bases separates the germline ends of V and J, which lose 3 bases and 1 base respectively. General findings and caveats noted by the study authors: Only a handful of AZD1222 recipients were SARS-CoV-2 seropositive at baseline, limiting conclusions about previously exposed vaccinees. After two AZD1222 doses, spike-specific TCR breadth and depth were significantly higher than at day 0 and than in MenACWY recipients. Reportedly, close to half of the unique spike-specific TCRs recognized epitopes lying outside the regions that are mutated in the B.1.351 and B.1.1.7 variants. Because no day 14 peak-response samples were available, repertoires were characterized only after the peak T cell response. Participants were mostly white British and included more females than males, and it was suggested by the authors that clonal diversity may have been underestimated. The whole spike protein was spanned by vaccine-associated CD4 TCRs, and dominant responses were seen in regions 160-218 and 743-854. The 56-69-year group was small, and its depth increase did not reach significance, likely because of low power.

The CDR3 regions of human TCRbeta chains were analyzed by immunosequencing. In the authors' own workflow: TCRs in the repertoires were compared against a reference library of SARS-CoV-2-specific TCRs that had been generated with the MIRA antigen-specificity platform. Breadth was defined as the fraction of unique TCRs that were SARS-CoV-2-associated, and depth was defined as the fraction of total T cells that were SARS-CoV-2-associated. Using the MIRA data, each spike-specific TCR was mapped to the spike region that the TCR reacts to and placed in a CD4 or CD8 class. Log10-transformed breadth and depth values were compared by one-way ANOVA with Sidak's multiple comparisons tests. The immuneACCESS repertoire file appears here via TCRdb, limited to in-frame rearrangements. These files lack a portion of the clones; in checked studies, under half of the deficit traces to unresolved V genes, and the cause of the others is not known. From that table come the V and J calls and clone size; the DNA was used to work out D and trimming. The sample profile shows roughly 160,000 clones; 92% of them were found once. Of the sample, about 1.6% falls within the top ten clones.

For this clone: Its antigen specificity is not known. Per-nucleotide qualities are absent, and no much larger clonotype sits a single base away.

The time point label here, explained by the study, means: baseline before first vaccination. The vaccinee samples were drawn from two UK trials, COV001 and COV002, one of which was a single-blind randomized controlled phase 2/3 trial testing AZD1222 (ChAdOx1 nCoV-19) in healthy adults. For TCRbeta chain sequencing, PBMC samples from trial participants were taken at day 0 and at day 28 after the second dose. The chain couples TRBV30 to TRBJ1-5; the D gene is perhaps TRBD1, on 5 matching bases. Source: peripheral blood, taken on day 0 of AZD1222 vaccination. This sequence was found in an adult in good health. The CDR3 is CAWSGTSNQPQHF. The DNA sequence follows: TGTGCCTGGAGCGGGACGAGCAATCAGCCCCAGCATTTT.